This T cell receptor beta chain was identified during a study of T cells in Graves' hyperthyroidism and ophthalmopathy. On the study more broadly: Peripheral blood was taken when the disease was first diagnosed, before any treatment began. Broader study findings: Within blood appeared most thyroid clonotypes that had expanded above 0.001. Model output signaled ophthalmopathy a median about seven months ahead of onset.

Many counts were recorded for this clonotype. As yet, its antigen is unknown. The study enrolled patients aged 18 to 65 with newly diagnosed hyperthyroidism of under 2 months' duration. Amplified regions were TCR beta CDR3 sequences from RNA transcripts. The TCR CDR3 first-round RT-PCR relied on the HTBI primer set. TCRdb independently ran MiXCR on the multiplex PCR reads; one entry per CDR3 protein. The sample consists of around 380,000 distinct CDR3 sequences, less than 15% of them appearing once. Germline V lookup: CDR1 SGHKS, CDR2 YYEKEE (reference sequence). This CDR3 has 18 amino acids. The V gene end was trimmed by 6 bases and the J gene end by 5 bases; junction bases not matched to a gene: 17.

The gene calls are TRBV5-5 and TRBJ2-3; the match to TRBD2 covers 11 bases. The sample consisted of blood. The source of this sequence is a man under 40 with Graves' hyperthyroidism that later progressed to Graves' ophthalmopathy. CDR3 nucleotide sequence: TGTGCCAGCACCGACGGGGTGGGACTAGCGGAAGCAGGAGATACGCAGTATTTT. Translating gives CASTDGVGLAEAGDTQYF.